This T cell receptor (beta chain) originates from a study of T cell responses to AZD1222 COVID-19 vaccine (dated by TCRdb to the early 2020s). In the study overall: AZD1222 recipients with second doses at about 4 weeks or about 12 weeks were pooled, because spike-specific TCR depth and breadth did not differ between schedules. A total of just over 230 trial participants underwent TCR sequencing, of whom some 210 received two doses of AZD1222 and some 25 received two doses of the MenACWY control vaccine. Trial participants were enrolled by age into subgroups of 18-55, 56-69 and 70-plus years, and around 150, 28 and 57 TCR-sequenced participants, respectively, were included in these subgroups.

Broad study findings and their caveats: Conclusions about previously exposed vaccinees were limited because only six or seven AZD1222 recipients were SARS-CoV-2 seropositive at baseline. Participants were mostly white British, with more females than males. The authors suggested clonal diversity may have been underestimated. Because no samples from the day 14 peak response were available, repertoires could be characterized only after the peak T cell response. The 56-69-year group was small, and its depth increase did not reach significance, likely because of low power. After two AZD1222 doses, both the breadth and the depth of spike-specific TCRs were significantly higher than at day 0 and than in MenACWY recipients. Epitopes outside the regions mutated in the B.1.351 and B.1.1.7 variants were reportedly recognized by nearly half of the unique spike-specific TCRs. CD4 TCRs associated with the vaccine covered the entire spike protein, and the dominant responses were in regions 160-218 and 743-854.

In light of the paper, this sample's time point label describes: baseline before first vaccination. The vaccinee samples were drawn from two UK trials, COV001 and COV002, one of which was a single-blind randomized controlled phase 2/3 trial testing AZD1222 (ChAdOx1 nCoV-19) in healthy adults. Trial participant PBMC samples were collected at day 0 and day 28 after the second dose for TCRbeta chain sequencing. CDR1 and CDR2 are drawn from the germline V gene: LGHNA, YSLEER. V loses 3 bases, J loses 5 bases, and the germline ends lie 11 bases apart. Taken from cysteine to phenylalanine, the CDR3 has 14 residues. Only the CDR3 DNA stays, 42 bases, in frame from base 1. The CDR3 regions of human TCRbeta chains were subjected to immunosequencing. The authors' analysis ran thus. TCRs in the repertoires were compared against a reference library of SARS-CoV-2-specific TCRs that had been generated with the MIRA antigen-specificity platform. Breadth was defined as the fraction of unique TCRs that were SARS-CoV-2-associated, and depth was defined as the fraction of total T cells that were SARS-CoV-2-associated. Using the MIRA data, each spike-specific TCR was assigned both to the spike region to which the TCR was reactive and to a CD4 or CD8 class. Log10-transformed breadth and depth values were compared by one-way ANOVA with Sidak's multiple comparisons tests. Here the immuneACCESS table is served through TCRdb, limited to in-frame sequences with V and J called. Missing clones are a known gap in these copies; in checked studies unresolved V genes cover under half, and the rest lacks a known reason. The V and J calls and clone size were taken over from that table, and D and trimming were inferred from the DNA. For this sample the table gives around 200,000 clones, of which roughly 90% were detected only once. The ten largest clonotypes hold roughly 0.99% of the sample.

Worth noting for this clone: Its specific antigen is unknown. One base away there is no much larger clone; base qualities are not given.

The chain links TRBV4-3 with TRBJ2-1; the D segment could be TRBD2, given 5 matching bases. Sequences were derived from peripheral blood, sampled on day 0 of AZD1222 vaccination. This receptor was obtained from an adult in good health. This receptor has the CDR3 CASSQRTLDNEQFF. Here is the DNA: TGCGCCAGCAGCCAGAGGACTCTGGACAATGAGCAGTTCTTC.